This TCR beta chain was sequenced in a study of spatial heterogeneity in lung cancer. TCRdb redid the calling of the 5' RACE reads with MiXCR, one entry per CDR3 protein. This table has approximately 6,000 distinct CDR3 sequences, 7.5% to 9% appearing once. By its share, this clonotype is medium-sized. The J segment lost 1 base and the V segment lost 6 bases, leaving 11 bases of the junction unmatched. This CDR3 comprises 16 residues. Time point here: sample taken at primary tumor resection. The input material, whole RNA from tumor, nontumor lung or frozen PBMC, was sequenced unsorted. The sequence came from a female donor with early-stage non-small cell lung cancer. This sequence joins TRBV12-3 or TRBV12-4 and TRBJ2-7, with 8 bases fitting TRBD1. The sequenced sample was normal lung tissue next to the tumor, obtained at surgery. DNA of the CDR3: TGTGCCAGCAGCGAGACCCAGGGGGCGTTGTCCTACGAGCAGTACTTC. Its translation: CASSETQGALSYEQYF.